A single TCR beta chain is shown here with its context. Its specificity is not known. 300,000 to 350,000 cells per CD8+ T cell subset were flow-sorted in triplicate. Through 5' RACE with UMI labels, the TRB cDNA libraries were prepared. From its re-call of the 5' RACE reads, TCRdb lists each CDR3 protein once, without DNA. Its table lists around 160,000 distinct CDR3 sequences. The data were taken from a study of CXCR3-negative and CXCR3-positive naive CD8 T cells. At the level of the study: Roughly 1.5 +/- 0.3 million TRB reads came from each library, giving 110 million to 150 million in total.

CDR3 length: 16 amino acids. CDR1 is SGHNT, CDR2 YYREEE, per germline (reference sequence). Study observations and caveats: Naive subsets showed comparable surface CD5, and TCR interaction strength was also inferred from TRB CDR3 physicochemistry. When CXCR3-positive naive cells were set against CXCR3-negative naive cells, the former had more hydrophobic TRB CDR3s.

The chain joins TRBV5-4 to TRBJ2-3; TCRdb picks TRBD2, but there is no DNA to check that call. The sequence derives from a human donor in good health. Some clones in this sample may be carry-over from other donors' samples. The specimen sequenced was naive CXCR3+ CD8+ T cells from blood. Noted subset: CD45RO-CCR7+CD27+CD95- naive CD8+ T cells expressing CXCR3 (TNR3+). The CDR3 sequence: CASSLGLAELTDTQYF.